This section outlines one T cell receptor beta chain sequence together with its context. Antigen specificity is unknown. This sample is drawn from a study of cytomegalovirus exposure and HLA in healthy donors. Study-level findings and limits: With further analysis later on, most CMV-associated TCR beta chains appeared HLA-restricted.

The PCR used 60 Vbeta and 13 Jbeta primers. Generated by immunoSEQ multiplex PCR, the TCRdb table keeps only in-frame clones and is missing some. The table includes approximately 190,000 clones, about four fifths detected once. The CDR3 has 17 residues. Trimming removed 2 bases from V and 3 bases from J, with 16 bases in between. Germline V gene sequence: CDR1 PRHDT, CDR2 FYEKMQ (reference sequence). Source material: PBMCs. The receptor's source is a woman in her twenties or thirties in good health and CMV-seropositive. The V gene is TRBV13, the J gene TRBJ2-2; D may be TRBD1 (7 bases). CDR3 residues: CASSLWGGTAHTGELFF. The CDR3 nucleotides read TGTGCCAGCAGCTTATGGGGCGGGACAGCTCACACCGGGGAGCTGTTTTTT.